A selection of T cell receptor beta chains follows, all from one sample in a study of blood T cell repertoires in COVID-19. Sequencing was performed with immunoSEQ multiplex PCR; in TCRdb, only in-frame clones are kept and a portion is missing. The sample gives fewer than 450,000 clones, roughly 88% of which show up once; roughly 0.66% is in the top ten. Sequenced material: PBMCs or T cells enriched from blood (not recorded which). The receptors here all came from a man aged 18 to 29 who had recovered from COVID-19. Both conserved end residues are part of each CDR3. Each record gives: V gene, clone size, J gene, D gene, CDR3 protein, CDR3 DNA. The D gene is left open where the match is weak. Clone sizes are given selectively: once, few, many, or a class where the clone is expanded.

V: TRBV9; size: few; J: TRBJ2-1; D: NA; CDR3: CASSSRSGSSYNEQFF; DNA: TGTGCCAGCAGCTCTCGCAGCGGTAGCTCCTACAATGAGCAGTTCTTC
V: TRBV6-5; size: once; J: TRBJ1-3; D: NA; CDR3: CASSKQGSGNTIYF; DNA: TGTGCCAGCAGTAAACAGGGTTCTGGAAACACCATATATTTT
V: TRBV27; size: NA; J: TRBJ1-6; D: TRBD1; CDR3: CATTGGPLRGSMYNSPLHF; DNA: TGTGCCACGACAGGGGGGCCACTAAGAGGGAGTATGTATAATTCACCCCTCCACTTT
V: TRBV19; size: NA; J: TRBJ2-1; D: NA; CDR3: CASSITRSEQFF; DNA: TGTGCCAGTAGTATAACCCGGTCTGAGCAGTTCTTC
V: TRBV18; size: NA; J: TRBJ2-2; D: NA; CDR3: CASSPRRNTGELFF; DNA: TGTGCCAGCTCACCACGGAGAAACACCGGGGAGCTGTTTTTT
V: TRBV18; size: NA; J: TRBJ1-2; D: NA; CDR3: CASSPPNSRGRNYGYTF; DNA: TGTGCCAGCTCACCACCAAATTCCCGTGGGAGAAACTATGGCTACACCTTC
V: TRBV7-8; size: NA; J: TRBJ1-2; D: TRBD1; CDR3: CASSLPRGQLASGYTF; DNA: TGTGCCAGCAGCTTACCACGGGGACAGTTGGCTAGCGGCTACACCTTC
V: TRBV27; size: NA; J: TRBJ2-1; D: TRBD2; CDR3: CASSFKLAGYNEQFF; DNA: TGTGCCAGCAGTTTTAAGCTAGCGGGGTACAATGAGCAGTTCTTC
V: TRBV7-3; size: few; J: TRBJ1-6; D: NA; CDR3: CASSLTGDPYNSPLHF; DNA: TGTGCCAGCAGCTTAACAGGGGATCCCTATAATTCACCCCTCCACTTT
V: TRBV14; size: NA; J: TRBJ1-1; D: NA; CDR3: CASSLQDTEAFF; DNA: TGTGCCAGCAGCCTACAGGACACTGAAGCTTTCTTT
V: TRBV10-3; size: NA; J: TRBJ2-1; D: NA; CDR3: CAISETGWNEQFF; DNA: TGTGCCATCAGTGAGACAGGGTGGAATGAGCAGTTCTTC
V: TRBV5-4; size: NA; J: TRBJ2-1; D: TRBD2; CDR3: CASSFPGLANEQFF; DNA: TGTGCCAGCAGCTTCCCAGGACTAGCGAATGAGCAGTTCTTC
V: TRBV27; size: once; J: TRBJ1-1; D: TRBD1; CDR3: CASSGGFSTEAFF; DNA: TGTGCCAGTTCAGGGGGATTTTCAACTGAAGCTTTCTTT
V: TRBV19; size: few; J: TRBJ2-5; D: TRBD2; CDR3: CASSMPGLAGVAETQYF; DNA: TGTGCCAGTAGTATGCCGGGACTAGCGGGAGTGGCGGAGACCCAGTACTTC
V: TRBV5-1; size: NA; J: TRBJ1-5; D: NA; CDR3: CASSLYGEGNQPQHF; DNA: TGCGCCAGCAGCTTATATGGAGAGGGCAATCAGCCCCAGCATTTT
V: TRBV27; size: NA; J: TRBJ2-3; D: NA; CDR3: CASSSSRGTQYF; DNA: NA
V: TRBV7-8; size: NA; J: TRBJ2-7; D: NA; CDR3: CASSQGLADEQYF; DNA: TGTGCCAGCAGCCAGGGTTTAGCGGACGAGCAGTACTTC
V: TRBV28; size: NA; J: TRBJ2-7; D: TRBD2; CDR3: CAIERDSAHEQYF; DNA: TGTGCCATCGAGCGGGATTCTGCCCACGAGCAGTACTTC